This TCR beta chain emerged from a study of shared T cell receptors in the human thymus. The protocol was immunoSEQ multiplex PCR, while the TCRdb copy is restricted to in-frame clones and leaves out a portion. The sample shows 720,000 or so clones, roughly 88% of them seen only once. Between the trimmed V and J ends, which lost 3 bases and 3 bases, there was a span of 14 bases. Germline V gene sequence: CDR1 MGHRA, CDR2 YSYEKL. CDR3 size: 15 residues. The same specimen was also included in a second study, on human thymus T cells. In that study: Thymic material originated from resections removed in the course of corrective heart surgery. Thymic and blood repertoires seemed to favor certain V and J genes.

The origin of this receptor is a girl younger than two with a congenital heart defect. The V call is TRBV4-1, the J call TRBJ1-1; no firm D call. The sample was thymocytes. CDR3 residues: CASSQDWKRDTEAFF. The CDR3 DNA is TGCGCCAGCAGCCAGGATTGGAAGCGGGACACTGAAGCTTTCTTT.